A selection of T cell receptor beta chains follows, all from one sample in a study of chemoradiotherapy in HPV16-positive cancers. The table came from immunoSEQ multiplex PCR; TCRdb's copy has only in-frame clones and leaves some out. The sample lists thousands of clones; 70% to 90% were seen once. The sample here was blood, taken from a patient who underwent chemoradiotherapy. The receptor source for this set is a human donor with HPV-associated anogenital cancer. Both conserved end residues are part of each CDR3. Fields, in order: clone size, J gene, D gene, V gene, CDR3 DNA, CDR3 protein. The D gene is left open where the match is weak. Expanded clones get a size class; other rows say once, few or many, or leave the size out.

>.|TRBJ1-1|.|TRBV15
TGTGCCACCAGCTGGGACGGAAGGGACACTGAAGCTTTCTTT
CATSWDGRDTEAFF
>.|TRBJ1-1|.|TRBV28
TGTGCCAGCATCCCTTTGGCTGGGGTTGGGGTGAACACTGAAGCTTTCTTT
CASIPLAGVGVNTEAFF
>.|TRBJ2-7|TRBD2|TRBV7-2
TGTGCCAGCAGCTTAAAGCCGGGGGGGTTGGACTACGAGCAGTACTTC
CASSLKPGGLDYEQYF
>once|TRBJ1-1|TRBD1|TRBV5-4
TGTGCCAGCAGCAGTAACAGGGGGCTGAACACTGAAGCTTTCTTT
CASSSNRGLNTEAFF
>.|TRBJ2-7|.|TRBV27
TGTGCCAGCAGTCAAACTAGCTCAGGATACGAGCAGTACTTC
CASSQTSSGYEQYF
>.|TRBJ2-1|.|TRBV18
TGTGCCAGCTCTCTTCTGGGCTCCTACAATGAGCAGTTCTTC
CASSLLGSYNEQFF
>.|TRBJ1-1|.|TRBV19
TGTGCCAGTACCACGTTAACTGAAGCTTTCTTT
CASTTLTEAFF
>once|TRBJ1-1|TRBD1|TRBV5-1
TGCGCCAGCTATACGGGCCAGGGGGTGACTGAAGCTTTCTTT
CASYTGQGVTEAFF
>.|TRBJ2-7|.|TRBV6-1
TGTGCCAGCAATCCTGTCGGGGCGGGGTACGAGCAGTACTTC
CASNPVGAGYEQYF
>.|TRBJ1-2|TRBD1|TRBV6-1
TGTGCCAGCAGTGAAGCCGAGAGGACAGGGCGGTTTTTTGGCTACACCTTC
CASSEAERTGRFFGYTF
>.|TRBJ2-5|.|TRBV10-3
TGTGCCATCAGCCCCCGACAGGAAGAGACCCAGTACTTC
CAISPRQEETQYF
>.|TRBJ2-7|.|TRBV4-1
TGCGCCAGCAGCCAAGAAACGAGCGAGAATTTCGCCTACGAGCAGTACTTC
CASSQETSENFAYEQYF
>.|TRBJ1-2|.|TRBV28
TGTGCCAGCAGCCTAACTACGGGTGGCTACACCTTC
CASSLTTGGYTF
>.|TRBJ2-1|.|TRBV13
TGTGCCAGCAGCTCCCCAACCTGGGGGGAGCAGTTCTTC
CASSSPTWGEQFF
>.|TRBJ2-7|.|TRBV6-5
TGTGCCAGCAGTTACGGTCCCGTCGACTCCTACGAGCAGTACTTC
CASSYGPVDSYEQYF
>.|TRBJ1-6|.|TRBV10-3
TGTGCCATCAGTGAGTCCCCCAATTCACCCCTCCACTTT
CAISESPNSPLHF
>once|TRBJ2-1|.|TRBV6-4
TGTGCCAGCAGTGACTCGAGTGTGAATGAGCAGTTCTTC
CASSDSSVNEQFF
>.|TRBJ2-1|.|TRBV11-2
TGTGCCAGCAGCCTCGGAGGTGGGAATGAGCAGTTCTTC
CASSLGGGNEQFF
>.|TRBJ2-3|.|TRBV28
TGTGCCAGCAGTTTTTTAAGGGATACGCAGTATTTT
CASSFLRDTQYF
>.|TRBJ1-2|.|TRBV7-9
TGTGCCAGCAGCTTCCTACAGGGAGGAGACTATGGCTACACCTTC
CASSFLQGGDYGYTF
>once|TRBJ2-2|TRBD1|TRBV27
TGTGCCAGCAGTTCCCCGGGACAGGGTTACACCGGGGAGCTGTTTTTT
CASSSPGQGYTGELFF
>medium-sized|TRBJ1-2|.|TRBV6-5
TGTGCCAGCAGCCGCATTACGGGACATGAGGGTAGCTACACCTTC
CASSRITGHEGSYTF
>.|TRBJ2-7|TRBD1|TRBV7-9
TGTGCCAGCAGCCTACGGGACAGCGAAAACGAGCAGTACTTC
CASSLRDSENEQYF
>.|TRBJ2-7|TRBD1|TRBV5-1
TGCGCCAGCAGCCTAGGGACAGCGCCGGCCTACGAGCAGTACTTC
CASSLGTAPAYEQYF
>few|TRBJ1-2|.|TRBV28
TGTGCCAGCAGGGGGGACTGGGGTGGCTACACCTTC
CASRGDWGGYTF
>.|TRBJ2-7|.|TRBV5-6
TGTGCCAGCAGCCGGATGGCCGGGACGTACTCCTACGAGCAGTACTTC
CASSRMAGTYSYEQYF
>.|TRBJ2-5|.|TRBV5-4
TGTGCCAGCAGCCGGTATGGCGGGTACCAAGAGACCCAGTACTTC
CASSRYGGYQETQYF
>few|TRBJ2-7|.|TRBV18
TGTGCCAGCTCACCAAACAGGGAATTGGGCGAGCAGTACTTC
CASSPNRELGEQYF
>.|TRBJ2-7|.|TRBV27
TGTGCCAGCAGGCCGTTTGAGACAAACAACGAGCAGTACTTC
CASRPFETNNEQYF
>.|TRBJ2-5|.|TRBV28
TGTGCCAGCAGTTTCCCGGAGGGGTCTATGGAGACCCAGTACTTC
CASSFPEGSMETQYF
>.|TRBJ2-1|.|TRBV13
TGTGCCAGCAGCTTAGAATCCGCCAGCTCCTACAATGAGCAGTTCTTC
CASSLESASSYNEQFF